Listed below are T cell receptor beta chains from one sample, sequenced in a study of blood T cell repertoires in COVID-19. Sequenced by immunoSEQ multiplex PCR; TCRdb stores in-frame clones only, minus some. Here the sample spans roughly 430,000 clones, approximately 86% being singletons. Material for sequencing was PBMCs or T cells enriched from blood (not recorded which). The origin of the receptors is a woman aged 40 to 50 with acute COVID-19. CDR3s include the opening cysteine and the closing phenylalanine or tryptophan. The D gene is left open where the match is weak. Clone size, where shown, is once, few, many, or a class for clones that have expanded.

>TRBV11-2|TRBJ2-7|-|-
CASSLDSSQDYEQYF
TGTGCCAGCAGCTTAGATTCTTCGCAGGACTACGAGCAGTACTTC
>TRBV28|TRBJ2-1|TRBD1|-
CASSRGTGAANEQFF
TGTGCCAGCAGCCGTGGGACAGGGGCTGCCAATGAGCAGTTCTTC
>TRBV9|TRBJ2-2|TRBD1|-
CASSSDGTVTGELFF
TGTGCCAGCAGCTCGGACGGGACAGTCACCGGGGAGCTGTTTTTT
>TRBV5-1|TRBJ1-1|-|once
CASSSGDVVEAFF
TGCGCCAGCAGCTCGGGGGACGTTGTTGAAGCTTTCTTT
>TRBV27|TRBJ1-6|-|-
CASSLVKGGGSPLHF
TGTGCCAGCAGTTTGGTGAAGGGGGGGGGATCACCCCTCCACTTT
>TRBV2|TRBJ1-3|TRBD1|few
CASRMDRAGNTIYF
TGTGCCAGCAGGATGGACAGGGCAGGAAACACCATATATTTT
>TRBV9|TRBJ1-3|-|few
CASSVGGTSAGNTIYF
TGTGCCAGCAGCGTAGGGGGCACATCGGCCGGAAACACCATATATTTT
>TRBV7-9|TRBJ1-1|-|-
CASSLKGGTMVGLRF
TGTGCCAGCAGCTTAAAAGGCGGGACCATGGTCGGGTTACGGTTT
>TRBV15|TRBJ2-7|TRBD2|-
CATSRGAGGSYEQYF
TGTGCCACCAGCAGAGGGGCCGGGGGGTCCTACGAGCAGTACTTC
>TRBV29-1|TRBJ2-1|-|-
CSISPTGIHEQFF
TGCAGCATCTCTCCGACCGGGATCCATGAGCAGTTCTTC
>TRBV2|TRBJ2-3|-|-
CASTPGYSTDTQYF
TGTGCCAGCACGCCAGGCTATAGCACAGATACGCAGTATTTT
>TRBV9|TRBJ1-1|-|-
CASSVDQGLVNTEAFF
TGTGCCAGCAGCGTAGACCAGGGGCTCGTCAACACTGAAGCTTTCTTT
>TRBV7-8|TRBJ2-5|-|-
CASSWNLAQLQETQYF
TGTGCCAGCAGCTGGAATCTAGCGCAACTCCAAGAGACCCAGTACTTC
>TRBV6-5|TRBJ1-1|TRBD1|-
CASSSTTGEAFF
TGTGCCAGCAGTTCTACGACAGGGGAAGCTTTCTTT
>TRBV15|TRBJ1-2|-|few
CATSRDITGYGYTF
TGTGCCACCAGCAGAGATATAACAGGCTATGGCTACACCTTC
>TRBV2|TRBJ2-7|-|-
CASSDGLTYEQYF
TGTGCCAGCAGTGATGGACTTACCTACGAGCAGTACTTC
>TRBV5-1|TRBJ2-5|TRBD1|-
CASSLSVGQNQETQYF
TGCGCCAGCAGCTTGAGTGTGGGACAGAACCAAGAGACCCAGTACTTC
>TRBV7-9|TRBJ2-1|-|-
CASSPGVDEQFF
TGTGCCAGCAGCCCAGGGGTCGATGAGCAGTTCTTC
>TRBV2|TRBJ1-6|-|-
CASSVRQDNSPLHF
TGTGCCAGCAGTGTAAGACAGGATAATTCACCCCTCCACTTT
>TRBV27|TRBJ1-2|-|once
CASSFDKTYPYGYTF
TGTGCCAGCAGTTTCGACAAGACCTACCCCTATGGCTACACCTTC
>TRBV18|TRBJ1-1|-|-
CASSLQGGMNTEAFF
TGTGCCAGCTCACTACAGGGTGGCATGAACACTGAAGCTTTCTTT
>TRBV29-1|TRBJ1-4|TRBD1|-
CSAEGTGDEKLFF
TGCAGCGCTGAAGGGACAGGAGATGAAAAACTGTTTTTT
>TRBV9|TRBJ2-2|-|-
CASSLRDRPNTGELFF
TGTGCCAGCAGCTTAAGAGACAGGCCGAACACCGGGGAGCTGTTTTTT
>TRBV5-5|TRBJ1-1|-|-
CASSLGQREAFF
TGTGCCAGCAGCTTAGGACAGCGTGAAGCTTTCTTT
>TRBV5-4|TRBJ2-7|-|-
CASSLAGFDEQYF
TGTGCCAGCAGCTTGGCAGGGTTCGACGAGCAGTACTTC
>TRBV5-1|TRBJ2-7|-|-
CASSLAFRGNRVEQYF
TGCGCCAGCAGCTTGGCGTTTCGGGGGAACCGGGTCGAGCAGTACTTC
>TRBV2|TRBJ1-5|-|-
CASRPGGRAVDSNQPQHF
TGTGCCAGCCGCCCTGGAGGCAGAGCGGTAGATTCCAATCAGCCCCAGCATTTT
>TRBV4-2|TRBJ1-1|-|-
CASSIKRNTEAFF
TGTGCCAGCAGCATAAAGCGGAACACTGAAGCTTTCTTT
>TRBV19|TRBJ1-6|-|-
CASSMAGVNSPLHF
TGTGCCAGTAGTATGGCGGGGGTGAATTCACCCCTCCACTTT
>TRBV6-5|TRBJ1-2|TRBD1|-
CASSSGGPNYGYTF
TGTGCCAGCAGTTCAGGGGGGCCTAACTATGGCTACACCTTC
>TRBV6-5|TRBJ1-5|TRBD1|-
CASSNRDRGSPQHF
TGTGCCAGCTCGAACCGGGACAGGGGATCGCCCCAGCATTTT
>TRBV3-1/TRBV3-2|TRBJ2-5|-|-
CASSQAPETQYF
TGTGCCAGCAGCCAAGCTCCAGAGACCCAGTACTTC
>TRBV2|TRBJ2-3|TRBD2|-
CASSRGLASDTQYF
TGTGCCAGCAGTAGAGGACTAGCGTCGGATACGCAGTATTTT
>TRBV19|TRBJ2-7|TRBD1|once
CASSEGDRATYEQYF
TGTGCCAGTAGTGAAGGGGACAGGGCCACCTACGAGCAGTACTTC
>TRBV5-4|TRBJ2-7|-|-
CASRGSGRYEQYF
TGTGCCAGCAGGGGGAGCGGCCGCTACGAGCAGTACTTC
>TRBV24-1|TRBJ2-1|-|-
CATSGEYNEQFF
TGTGCCACCAGTGGAGAGTACAATGAGCAGTTCTTC
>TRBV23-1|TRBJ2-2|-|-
CASSHPRWGDTGELFF
TGCGCCAGCAGTCACCCACGGTGGGGCGACACCGGGGAGCTGTTTTTT